The following is a TCR beta chain sequence with its context. Its cognate antigen is unknown. Among the roughly 110 subjects of the validation cohort, separate from the approximately 670-subject first cohort, were the donors. Produced via immunoSEQ multiplex PCR; TCRdb's table is partial and in-frame only. This table has just under 75,000 clones, 94% appearing once. The sample is drawn from a study of cytomegalovirus exposure and HLA in healthy donors. Study outcomes and limitations: The TCR clusters that emerged in the first cohort tended, a later analysis found, to co-occur in the approximately 130 validation repertoires. The study flagged approximately 180 TCR beta chains as cytomegalovirus-associated.

The trim removed 3 bases at V and 5 bases at J, leaving 4 bases unmatched. Germline V lookup: CDR1 KGHSH, CDR2 LQKENI. The CDR3 loop spans 15 amino acids. This chain connects TRBV18 to TRBJ2-3, with TRBD2 matching 11 bases. The sequence came from a woman aged 18-29 years in good health and CMV-seropositive. Input material: PBMCs. The CDR3 here is CASSPSGGALDTQYF. CDR3 nucleotide sequence: TGTGCCAGCTCACCTAGCGGGGGGGCGCTAGATACGCAGTATTTT. Looking up the rest from reference TRBV18 and TRBJ2-3 gives the full variable domain: NAGVMQNPRHLVRRRGQEARLRCSPMKGHSHVYWYRQLPEEGLKFMVYLQKENIIDESGMPKERFSAEFPKEGPSILRIQQVVRGDSAAYFCASSPSGGALDTQYFGPGTRLTVL.